These 25 T cell receptor beta chains were all obtained from the same sample, sequenced in a study of cytomegalovirus exposure and HLA in healthy donors. Only in-frame clones appear in the TCRdb table, and some are missing; sequencing was by immunoSEQ multiplex PCR. The table records over 80,000 clones, roughly 85% of them present only once. The sequenced material came from PBMCs. The receptor set was obtained from a man younger than 35 in good health and CMV-seropositive.

J is TRBJ2-3 and V is TRBV6-5; TRBD2 matches at 9 bases. The CDR3 has 16 residues. Germline loops: CDR1 MNHEY, CDR2 SVGAGI. Unmatched junction bases numbered 6, after V lost 3 bases and J lost 2 bases. CDR3 DNA sequence: TGTGCCAGCAGTTATAAGGCGGGAGGGTACACAGATACGCAGTATTTT. Translation: CASSYKAGGYTDTQYF.

This sequence joins TRBV6-6 and TRBJ1-4, with D perhaps matching TRBD1 (5 bases). V was clipped by 0 bases and J by 4 bases, with 6 bases between them. This CDR3 is built from 14 residues. Per the germline V gene, CDR1 is MNHNY and CDR2 is SVGAGI (reference sequence). The CDR3 protein is CASSYSTVNEKLFF. DNA of the CDR3: TGTGCCAGCAGTTACTCGACAGTTAATGAAAAACTGTTTTTT.

This chain joins TRBV28 and TRBJ2-1, with D tentatively TRBD1 (5 bases). V shed 5 bases and J shed 3 bases, with 23 bases lying between them. Looked up from germline, CDR1 is MDHEN and CDR2 is SYDVKM. The CDR3 has 18 amino acids. The CDR3 here is CASSDSSPGAPLYNEQFF. As DNA, the CDR3 is TGTGCCAGCAGTGACAGTTCGCCGGGTGCGCCACTCTACAATGAGCAGTTCTTC. Supplemented by reference TRBV28 and TRBJ2-1, the full variable domain reads DVKVTQSSRYLVKRTGEKVFLECVQDMDHENMFWYRQDPGLGLRLIYFSYDVKMKEKGDIPEGYSVSREKKERFSLILESASTNQTSMYLCASSDSSPGAPLYNEQFFGPGTRLTVL.

V and J are TRBV7-9 and TRBJ2-1; 10 positions match TRBD2. Trimming removed 6 bases from V and 9 bases from J; junction bases left unmatched: 11. Looked up from germline, CDR1 is SEHNR and CDR2 is FQNEAQ (reference sequence). The CDR3 contains 15 residues. The CDR3 protein is CASSRAGGIGSEQFF. The CDR3 bases are TGTGCCAGCAGTCGAGCGGGAGGGATAGGGAGTGAGCAGTTCTTC.

J is TRBJ2-1 and V is TRBV5-6; D gene uncertain. Germline V gene data show CDR1 as SGHDT and CDR2 as YYEEEE. The CDR3 has 17 amino acids. V was shortened by 5 bases and J by 1 base, with 19 bases between the two germline ends. CDR3 nucleotides: TGTGCCAGCAGTATATTAAGCGTGGTTGCTTCCTACAATGAGCAGTTCTTC. The encoded protein is CASSILSVVASYNEQFF.

J is TRBJ2-7 and V is TRBV5-1, with TRBD2 identical over 8 bases. The CDR3 loop spans 22 amino acids. J was trimmed by 0 bases and V by 0 bases; bases with no gene match: 23. Per germline, CDR1 SGHRS and CDR2 YFSETQ. CDR3 amino acids: CASSLVGLVGREAGFPSYEQYV. The DNA for the CDR3 is TGCGCCAGCAGCTTGGTCGGGCTCGTCGGGCGGGAGGCCGGTTTTCCCTCCTACGAGCAGTACGTC.

This sequence joins TRBV19 and TRBJ2-3; 14 positions agree with TRBD2. This CDR3 spans 18 amino acids. Germline loops: CDR1 LNHDA, CDR2 SQIVND (reference sequence). The ends lost 3 bases at V and 2 bases at J; junction bases unmatched: 7. CDR3: CASSIPWTSGRNTDTQYF. CDR3 sequence (DNA): TGTGCCAGTAGTATCCCCTGGACTAGCGGGAGGAACACAGATACGCAGTATTTT.

The chain combines TRBV5-1 with TRBJ2-7; D may be TRBD2 (6 bases). Germline V gene sequence: CDR1 SGHRS, CDR2 YFSETQ. The CDR3 covers 14 residues. The V and J ends lost 3 bases and 2 bases respectively, with 12 bases between them. In nucleotides, the CDR3 is TGCGCCAGCAGCTCCGGGACTGACCCCTACGAGCAGTACTTC. Its protein product is CASSSGTDPYEQYF.

The genes are TRBV5-1 and TRBJ2-7; TRBD2 might be the D (6 bases). The germline CDR1 and CDR2 sequences are SGHRS and YFSETQ. Trimming cost V 4 bases and J 0 bases, with 11 bases left between them. The CDR3 is 14 amino acids. The CDR3 spells CASSLRDFSYEQYF. The CDR3 DNA sequence: TGCGCCAGCAGCCTCCGGGACTTCTCCTACGAGCAGTACTTC.

The CDR3 region is CASSYSTWSTGELFF. The CDR3 region has the DNA TGTGCCAGCAGTTACTCGACGTGGAGCACCGGGGAGCTGTTTTTT. V usage is TRBV6-5 and J usage is TRBJ2-2; D ambiguous. Trimming stripped 0 bases from V and 4 bases from J, with 9 bases between. Germline V gene sequence: CDR1 MNHEY, CDR2 SVGAGI. The CDR3 covers 15 residues.

The chain's CDR3 is CASSGRASGASSYNEQFF. As DNA, the CDR3 is TGTGCCAGCAGTGGGAGGGCTAGCGGGGCGAGCTCCTACAATGAGCAGTTCTTC. The V call is TRBV2, the J call TRBJ2-1, with 9 bases aligning to TRBD2. Germline V gene lookup returns CDR1 SNHLY and CDR2 FYNNEI. The CDR3 extends over 18 amino acids. The trim removed 4 bases at V and 0 bases at J, leaving 10 bases unmatched.

The chain carries TRBV9 and TRBJ2-3; 7 nucleotides match TRBD2. The ends lost 0 bases at V and 4 bases at J; junction bases unmatched: 8. CDR3 length equals 16 residues. Germline CDR1 SGDLS, CDR2 YYNGEE. The CDR3 DNA follows: TGTGCCAGCAGCGTAGTGGAGGGAGGGAGCGCAGATACGCAGTATTTT. It is translated as CASSVVEGGSADTQYF.

The V call is TRBV11-3, the J call TRBJ2-2; 13 positions match TRBD2. Germline V gene lookup returns CDR1 SGHNT and CDR2 YENEEA. Trimming cost V 5 bases and J 4 bases; bases outside gene matches: 4. CDR3 length: 16 residues. The CDR3 loop reads CASSRGLAGFTGELFF. As DNA, the CDR3 is TGTGCCAGCAGCCGGGGACTAGCGGGATTCACCGGGGAGCTGTTTTTT.

This chain joins TRBV7-2 and TRBJ2-5; D possibly corresponds to TRBD1 (6 bases). This CDR3 contains 17 residues. V was cut by 0 bases and J by 4 bases, with 18 bases left in between. Germline V lookup: CDR1 SGHTA, CDR2 FQGNSA. CDR3 protein: CASSLAPGPTRGETQYF. CDR3 DNA: TGTGCCAGCAGCTTAGCTCCGGGACCTACCAGGGGAGAGACCCAGTACTTC.

The CDR3 sequence is CASSLELGDTEAFF. The CDR3 coding sequence is TGTGCCAGCAGCTTAGAATTGGGCGACACTGAAGCTTTCTTT. The chain links TRBV7-9 to TRBJ1-1; D remains ambiguous. This CDR3 has 14 amino acids. Germline CDR1 is SEHNR and CDR2 is FQNEAQ (reference sequence). V lost 1 base and J 3 bases, leaving 9 bases between the germline ends. Variable domain in full (rest from reference TRBV7-9 and TRBJ1-1): DTGVSQNPRHKITKRGQNVTFRCDPISEHNRLYWYRQTLGQGPEFLTYFQNEAQLEKSRLLSDRFSAERPKGSFSTLEIQRTEQGDSAMYLCASSLELGDTEAFFGQGTRLTVV.

The rearrangement links TRBV5-1 to TRBJ1-4; 7 positions match TRBD1. After removal of 5 bases from V and 6 bases from J, the junction contained 10 bases not matched to a gene. The germline gives CDR1 SGHRS, CDR2 YFSETQ. CDR3 size: 15 residues. The CDR3 sequence: CASSFRQGPDEKLFF. CDR3 in DNA: TGCGCCAGCAGTTTCCGACAGGGTCCGGATGAAAAACTGTTTTTT. The variable domain in full, completed from reference TRBV5-1 and TRBJ1-4, reads KAGVTQTPRYLIKTRGQQVTLSCSPISGHRSVSWYQQTPGQGLQFLFEYFSETQRNKGNFPGRFSGRQFSNSRSEMNVSTLELGDSALYLCASSFRQGPDEKLFFGSGTQLSVL.

V gene TRBV15 combines with J gene TRBJ1-4; D is unresolved. Trimming cost V 8 bases and J 7 bases, with 17 bases left between them. The CDR3 is 14 residues long. Looked up from germline, CDR1 is LNHNV and CDR2 is YYDKDF (reference sequence). CDR3 loop: CATGSVVSGEKLFF. The CDR3 region has the DNA TGTGCCACCGGATCAGTGGTATCAGGTGAAAAACTGTTTTTT. The full variable domain, rest sourced from reference TRBV15 and TRBJ1-4, is DAMVIQNPRYQVTQFGKPVTLSCSQTLNHNVMYWYQQKSSQAPKLLFHYYDKDFNNEADTPDNFQSRRPNTSFCFLDIRSPGLGDTAMYLCATGSVVSGEKLFFGSGTQLSVL.

The V and J genes are TRBV12-2 and TRBJ1-1; no check of the table's D call, TRBD1, against the DNA was made. TRBV12-2 is described as a pseudogene. The CDR3 has 16 residues. In nucleotides, the CDR3 is TGTGCAAGTCGTCCACTTAAGACAGGGATGCTCACTGAAGCTTTCTTT. This translates into CASRPLKTGMLTEAFF.

V is TRBV5-6 and J is TRBJ1-1; 11 bases agree with TRBD1. The length of the CDR3 is 15 residues. Germline lookup yields CDR1 SGHDT and CDR2 YYEEEE. V was pared by 1 base and J by 4 bases, with 3 bases of the junction left unmatched. The CDR3 is CASSLLDRGPTEAFF. The CDR3 nucleotides read TGTGCCAGCAGCTTGCTGGACAGGGGGCCCACTGAAGCTTTCTTT.

V is TRBV30 and J is TRBJ1-5, with 7 bases that match TRBD1. CDR1 and CDR2 from the germline V gene are GTSNPN and SVGIG (reference sequence). This CDR3 has 13 amino acids. V was pared by 8 bases and J by 3 bases, with 7 bases of the junction left unmatched. The CDR3 reads CAGSTGLNQPQHF. The DNA for the CDR3 is TGTGCCGGATCGACAGGGCTCAATCAGCCCCAGCATTTT.

The chain carries TRBV10-1 and TRBJ2-5; 9 bases fit TRBD1. The germline CDR1 and CDR2 sequences are WNHNN and SYGVQD (reference sequence). J lost 1 base, V lost 10 bases, and 7 bases had no gene match. This CDR3 is built from 14 residues. The CDR3 nucleotides read TGCGCCACCCAGAAGGGACAGGGCCAAGAGACCCAGTACTTC. Translation gives CATQKGQGQETQYF.

The chain has TRBV7-9 and TRBJ2-7, with 8 bases identical to TRBD1. This CDR3 is 12 amino acids long. Trimming at V came to 5 bases and at J to 5 bases, leaving 2 bases not matched to a gene. Germline CDR1 reads SEHNR; CDR2 reads FQNEAQ (reference sequence). DNA of the CDR3: TGTGCCAGCAGCGAGACAGGGGACGAGCAGTACTTC. Its translation is CASSETGDEQYF.

This rearrangement joins TRBV5-1 to TRBJ2-5; TRBD2 is a possible D gene (6 bases). The V end lost 2 bases, the J end lost 4 bases, and 12 bases lay between the germline ends. The CDR3 is 14 amino acids. Germline V gives CDR1 SGHRS, CDR2 YFSETQ. This CDR3 is CASSFRESGETQYF. The CDR3 DNA sequence: TGCGCCAGCAGCTTTCGGGAGTCGGGAGAGACCCAGTACTTC. Full variable domain (missing parts from reference TRBV5-1 and TRBJ2-5): KAGVTQTPRYLIKTRGQQVTLSCSPISGHRSVSWYQQTPGQGLQFLFEYFSETQRNKGNFPGRFSGRQFSNSRSEMNVSTLELGDSALYLCASSFRESGETQYFGPGTRLLVL.

CDR3 coding DNA: TGTGCCAGCAGCAACCAGGGTCAAGAGACCCAGTACTTC. Translation gives CASSNQGQETQYF. This chain connects TRBV13 to TRBJ2-5; tentatively, D is TRBD1 (5 bases). With 5 bases removed from V and 2 bases from J, the gap between germline ends came to 9 bases. The length of the CDR3 is 13 residues. Germline V gene lookup returns CDR1 PRHDT and CDR2 FYEKMQ (reference sequence).

The rearrangement links TRBV5-1 to TRBJ2-1, with D possibly being TRBD2 (5 bases). V was pared by 1 base and J by 5 bases, with 13 bases between. Germline loops: CDR1 SGHRS, CDR2 YFSETQ. This CDR3 is 15 amino acids long. CDR3 amino acids: CASSLKSSGDNEQFF. The CDR3 DNA follows: TGCGCCAGCAGCTTGAAAAGCTCCGGGGACAATGAGCAGTTCTTC.